This T cell receptor (beta chain) was captured in a study of post-analysis software for immune sequencing data. Tagging with unique molecular identifiers was a feature of the TCR beta cDNA libraries. TCRdb itself ran the PCR reads through MiXCR, one entry per CDR3 protein. The sample consists of roughly 430,000 distinct CDR3 sequences, over 30% of them appearing once. This clonotype was counted between two and nine times. What it binds is unknown. One end of the junction does not line up with germline, which may come from a read error. This CDR3 region has 13 residues. Study results and limitations: TRBV5-6, TRBV5-1 and TRBV20-1 belonged to a set of roughly 5 TRBV segments that were more frequent in patients than controls.

The sample consisted of blood. This rearrangement joins TRBV12-3 or TRBV12-4 to TRBJ2-7; 8 bases line up with TRBD2. The sequence came from a girl aged 2-10 years with multiple sclerosis. For the CDR3, the DNA is TGTGCCAGCAGCTTAGCGGGACTTTACGAGCAGTACTTC. Translation: CASSLAGLYEQYF.